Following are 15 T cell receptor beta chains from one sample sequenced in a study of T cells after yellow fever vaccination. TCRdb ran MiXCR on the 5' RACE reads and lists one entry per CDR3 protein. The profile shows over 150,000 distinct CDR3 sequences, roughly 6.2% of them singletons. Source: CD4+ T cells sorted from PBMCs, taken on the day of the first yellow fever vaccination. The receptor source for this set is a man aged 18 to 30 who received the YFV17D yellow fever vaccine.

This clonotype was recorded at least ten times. This CDR3 is CASRSPGTGELFF. As DNA, the CDR3 is TGTGCCAGCAGGTCCCCAGGCACCGGGGAGCTGTTTTTT. The chain couples TRBV28 to TRBJ2-2; D unclear. Germline V gene lookup returns CDR1 MDHEN and CDR2 SYDVKM. The CDR3 is 13 residues long. V lost 6 bases and J lost 4, with 9 bases in between.

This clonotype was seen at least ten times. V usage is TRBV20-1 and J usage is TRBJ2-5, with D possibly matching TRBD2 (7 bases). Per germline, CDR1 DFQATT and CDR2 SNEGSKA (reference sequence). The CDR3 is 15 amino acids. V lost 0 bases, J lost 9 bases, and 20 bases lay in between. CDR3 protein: CSARDQGGGSVAQYF. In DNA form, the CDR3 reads TGCAGTGCTAGAGATCAAGGGGGAGGGTCAGTGGCCCAGTACTTC.

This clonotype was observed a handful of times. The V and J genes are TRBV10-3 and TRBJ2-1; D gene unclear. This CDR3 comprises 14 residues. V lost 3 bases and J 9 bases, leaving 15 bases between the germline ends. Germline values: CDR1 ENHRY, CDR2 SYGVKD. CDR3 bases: TGTGCCATCAGTGACGTATCTGGGGTTGGTGAGCAGTTCTTC. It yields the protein CAISDVSGVGEQFF.

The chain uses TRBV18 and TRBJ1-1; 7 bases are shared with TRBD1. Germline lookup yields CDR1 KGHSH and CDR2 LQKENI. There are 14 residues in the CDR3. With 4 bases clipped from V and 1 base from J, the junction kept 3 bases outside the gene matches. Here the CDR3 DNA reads TGTGCCAGCTCACAAAACAGGGGGAACACTGAAGCTTTCTTT. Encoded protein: CASSQNRGNTEAFF.

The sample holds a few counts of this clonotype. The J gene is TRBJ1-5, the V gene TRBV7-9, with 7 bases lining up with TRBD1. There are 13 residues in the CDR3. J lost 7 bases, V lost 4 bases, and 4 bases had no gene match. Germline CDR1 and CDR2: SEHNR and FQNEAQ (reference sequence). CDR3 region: CASSSTGDQPQHF. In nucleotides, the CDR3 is TGTGCCAGCAGCTCCACAGGGGACCAGCCCCAGCATTTT.

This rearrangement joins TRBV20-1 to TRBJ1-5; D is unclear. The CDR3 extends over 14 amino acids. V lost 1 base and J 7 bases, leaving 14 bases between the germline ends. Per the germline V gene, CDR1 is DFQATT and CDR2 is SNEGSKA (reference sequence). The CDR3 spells CSARGGQVGQPQHF. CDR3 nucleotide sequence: TGCAGTGCTAGAGGCGGGCAGGTCGGGCAGCCCCAGCATTTT.

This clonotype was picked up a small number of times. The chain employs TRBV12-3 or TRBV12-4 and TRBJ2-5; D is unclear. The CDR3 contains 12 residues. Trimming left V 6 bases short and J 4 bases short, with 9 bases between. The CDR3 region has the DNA TGTGCCAGCAGGACGTTGGGAGAGACCCAGTACTTC. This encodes CASRTLGETQYF.

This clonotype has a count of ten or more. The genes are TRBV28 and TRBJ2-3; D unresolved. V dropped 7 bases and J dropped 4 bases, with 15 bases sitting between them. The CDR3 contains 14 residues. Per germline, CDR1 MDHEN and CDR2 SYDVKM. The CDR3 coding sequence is TGTGCCAGCAAACGGCCTCTACATTCAGATACGCAGTATTTT. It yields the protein CASKRPLHSDTQYF.

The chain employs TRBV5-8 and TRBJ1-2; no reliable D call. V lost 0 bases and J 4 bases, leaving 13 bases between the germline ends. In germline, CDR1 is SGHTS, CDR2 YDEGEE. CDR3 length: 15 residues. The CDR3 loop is CASSLGAPIFYGYTF. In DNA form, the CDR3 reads TGTGCCAGCAGCTTGGGGGCACCTATCTTCTATGGCTACACCTTC.

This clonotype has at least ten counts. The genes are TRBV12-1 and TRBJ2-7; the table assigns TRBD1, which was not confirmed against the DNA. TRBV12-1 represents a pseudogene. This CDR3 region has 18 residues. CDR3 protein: CASSFVSIRPNRGNEQYV. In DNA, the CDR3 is TGTGCCAGCAGCTTTGTTTCCATTAGGCCAAACAGGGGGAACGAGCAGTACGTC.

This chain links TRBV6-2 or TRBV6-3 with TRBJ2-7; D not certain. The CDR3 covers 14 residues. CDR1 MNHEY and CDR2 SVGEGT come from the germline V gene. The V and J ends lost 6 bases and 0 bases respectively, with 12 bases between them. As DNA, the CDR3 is TGTGCCAGCAGCATCGACGGATTCTCCTACGAGCAGTACTTC. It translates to CASSIDGFSYEQYF.

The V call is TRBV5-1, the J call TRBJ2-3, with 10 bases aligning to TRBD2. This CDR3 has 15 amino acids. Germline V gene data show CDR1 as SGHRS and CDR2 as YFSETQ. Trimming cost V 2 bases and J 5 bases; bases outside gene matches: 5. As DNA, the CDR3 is TGCGCCAGCAGCTTCGGGCTAGCGGGGGAAGATACGCAGTATTTT. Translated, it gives CASSFGLAGEDTQYF.

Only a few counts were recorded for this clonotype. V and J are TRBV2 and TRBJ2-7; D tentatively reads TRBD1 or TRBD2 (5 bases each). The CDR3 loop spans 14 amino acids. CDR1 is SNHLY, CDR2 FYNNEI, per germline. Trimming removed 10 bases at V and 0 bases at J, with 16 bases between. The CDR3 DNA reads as TGTGCCACCAAACCGGGGACCAGCTCCTACGAGCAGTACTTC. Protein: CATKPGTSSYEQYF.

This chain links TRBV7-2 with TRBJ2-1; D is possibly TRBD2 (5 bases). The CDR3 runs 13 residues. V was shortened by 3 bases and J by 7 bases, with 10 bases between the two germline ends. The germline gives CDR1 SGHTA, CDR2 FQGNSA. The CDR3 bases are TGTGCCAGCAGCTTCGGACTGGAGAATGAGCAGTTCTTC. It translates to CASSFGLENEQFF.

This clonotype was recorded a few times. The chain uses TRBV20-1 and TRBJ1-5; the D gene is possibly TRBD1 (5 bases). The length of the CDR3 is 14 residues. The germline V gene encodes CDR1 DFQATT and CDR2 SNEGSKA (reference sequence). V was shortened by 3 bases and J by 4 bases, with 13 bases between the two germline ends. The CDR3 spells CSASTGGVNQPQHF. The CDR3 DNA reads TGCAGTGCTAGTACCGGAGGGGTGAATCAGCCCCAGCATTTT.